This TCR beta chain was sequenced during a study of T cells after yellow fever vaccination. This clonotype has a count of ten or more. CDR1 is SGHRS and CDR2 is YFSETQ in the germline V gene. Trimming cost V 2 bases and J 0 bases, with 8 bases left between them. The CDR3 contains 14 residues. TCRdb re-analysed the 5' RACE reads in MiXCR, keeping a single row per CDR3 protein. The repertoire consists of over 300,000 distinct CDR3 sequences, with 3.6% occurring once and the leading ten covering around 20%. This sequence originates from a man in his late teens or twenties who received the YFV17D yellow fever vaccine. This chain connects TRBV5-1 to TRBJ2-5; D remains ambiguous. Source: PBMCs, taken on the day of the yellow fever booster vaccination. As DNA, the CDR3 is TGCGCCAGCAGCTTATGGGGTGACCAAGAGACCCAGTACTTC. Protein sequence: CASSLWGDQETQYF.